This TCR beta chain was captured in a study of OX40 agonist ivuxolimab in advanced cancers. V shed 8 bases and J 8 bases; nucleotides not matched to a gene: 4. Germline assignment: CDR1 SGHTA and CDR2 FQGNSA. The CDR3 runs to 12 residues. The data were produced by immunoSEQ multiplex PCR, yet TCRdb's version contains in-frame clones alone and is incomplete. This sample has 60,000 to 100,000 clones, with about nine tenths found just once. The chain is built from TRBV7-2 and TRBJ2-1; 9 bases are a match to TRBD2. The source material was CD4+ or CD8+ T cells sorted from blood, sampled in a trial of the OX40 agonist ivuxolimab. The source of this sequence is an adult with an advanced solid tumor such as melanoma, head and neck, liver or kidney cancer. The CDR3 DNA is TGTGCCAGCCTGGGACTAGCCTATGAGCAGTTCTTC. Amino acid sequence: CASLGLAYEQFF.